The 12 T cell receptor beta chains below were found in one sample sequenced in a study of T cells in Graves' hyperthyroidism and ophthalmopathy. It was RNA transcripts that yielded the amplified TCR beta CDR3 regions. Researchers ran a first-round RT-PCR on the TCR CDR3 using the HTBI primer set. TCRdb re-called the multiplex PCR reads through MiXCR, storing one row per CDR3 protein. The sample has roughly 580,000 distinct CDR3 sequences, 35% to 55% seen once; the top ten hold about 7.9%. The sequencing sample was made of peripheral blood or thyroid tissue (not recorded which). The receptors stem from a woman under 30 with Graves' hyperthyroidism.

Many counts were recorded for this clonotype. This chain connects TRBV10-3 to TRBJ1-3, with 8 nucleotides matching TRBD1. This CDR3 region has 13 residues. The J segment lost 2 bases and the V segment lost 6 bases, leaving 0 bases of the junction unmatched. Germline CDR1 and CDR2: ENHRY and SYGVKD. The CDR3 reads CAIRTGAGNTIYF. CDR3 DNA sequence: TGTGCCATCAGGACAGGGGCTGGAAACACCATATATTTT.

On this clonotype: One end of the junction varies from germline; a read error may be responsible. The chain has TRBV5-1 and TRBJ1-2; 8 nucleotides agree with TRBD1. The CDR3 sequence is 11 residues long. Germline V lookup: CDR1 SGHRS, CDR2 YFSETQ. CDR3 residues: CASSPNAGGAF. The CDR3 coding sequence is TGCGCCAGCAGCCCAAACGCAGGGGGCGCCTTC.

Concerning this clonotype itself: A much bigger clone sits one base away, suggesting this may be a read error. The rearrangement joins TRBV7-3 to TRBJ2-7; possibly TRBD2 for D (5 bases). The V end was cut by 8 bases, the J end by 2 bases, with 16 bases between. CDR3 size: 14 residues. Germline-derived CDR1 and CDR2 are SGHTA and FQGTGA. CDR3 DNA: TGTGCCAGCGGCCTCGGACTCGACACCTACGAGCAGTACTTC. This encodes CASGLGLDTYEQYF. Supplemented by reference TRBV7-3 and TRBJ2-7, the full variable domain reads GAGVSQTPSNKVTEKGKYVELRCDPISGHTALYWYRQSLGQGPEFLIYFQGTGAADDSGLPNDRFFAVRPEGSVSTLKIQRTERGDSAVYLCASGLGLDTYEQYFGPGTRLTVT.

V and J are TRBV6-1 and TRBJ1-2; no clear D gene. CDR1 is MNHNS and CDR2 is SASEGT in the germline V gene. The V and J ends lost 5 bases and 2 bases respectively, with 9 bases between them. The CDR3 totals 13 residues. The CDR3 sequence: CASSQAENYGYTF. In DNA, the CDR3 is TGTGCCAGCAGTCAGGCAGAGAACTATGGCTACACCTTC.

As regards this clonotype: One base away lies a much larger clone, so this may be a sequencing read error. The V and J genes are TRBV20-1 and TRBJ1-2; D is unclear. Germline CDR1 is DFQATT and CDR2 is SNEGSKA (reference sequence). The CDR3 spans 13 residues. For the CDR3, the DNA is TGCAGTGCTAGACCTCCATTCAGCTATGGCTGCACCTTC. Translated, it gives CSARPPFSYGCTF.

The chain recombines TRBV19 with TRBJ1-5, with D perhaps matching TRBD1 (5 bases). V gave up 3 bases and J gave up 7 bases, with 19 bases separating them. The CDR3 covers 16 residues. CDR1 is LNHDA and CDR2 is SQIVND in the germline V gene (reference sequence). This CDR3 is CASSMDGQGFVQPQHF. CDR3 in DNA: TGTGCCAGTAGTATGGATGGGCAGGGCTTCGTGCAGCCCCAGCATTTT.

This clonotype appeared many times. The V call is TRBV25-1, the J call TRBJ2-2; D is undetermined. Trimming left V 0 bases short and J 5 bases short, with 10 bases between. The CDR3 is 15 amino acids. Germline V CDR1 and CDR2: MGHDK, SYGVNS. DNA for the CDR3: TGTGCCAGCAGTGAATATGCAGCTTCGACCGGGGAGCTGTTTTTT. Translation: CASSEYAASTGELFF.

The CDR3 protein is CASSQGSDYTGELFF. The CDR3 DNA sequence: TGCGCCAGCAGCCAAGGGAGCGACTACACCGGGGAGCTGTTTTTT. V gene TRBV4-3 combines with J gene TRBJ2-2, with D unclear. Germline CDR1 LGHNA, CDR2 YSLEER. V gave up 1 base and J gave up 3 bases, with 9 bases separating them. The length of the CDR3 is 15 residues.

This chain joins TRBV7-6 and TRBJ2-7; no clear D. V was pared by 7 bases and J by 2 bases, with 18 bases between. The CDR3 length is 15 residues. Germline-derived CDR1 and CDR2 are SGHVS and FNYEAQ. CDR3 coding DNA: TGTGCCAGCAAGTTGCTCCCGAGACCCCCCTACGAGCAGTACTTC. It translates to CASKLLPRPPYEQYF.

This clonotype occurred many times. J is TRBJ1-3 and V is TRBV7-9; 8 bases align to TRBD1. The V and J ends lost 5 bases and 4 bases, in that order; junction bases with no gene match: 4. Germline V gene data show CDR1 as SEHNR and CDR2 as FQNEAQ (reference sequence). This CDR3 comprises 14 residues. The CDR3 here is CASSKTGDGNTIYF. The CDR3 DNA sequence: TGTGCCAGCAGCAAGACAGGGGACGGAAACACCATATATTTT.

This clonotype was observed many times. The chain combines TRBV24-1 with TRBJ1-5; weak D call: TRBD1 (5 bases). The V gene's germline CDR1 is KGHDR and CDR2 SFDVKD. The ends were cut back, 5 bases at V and 9 bases at J, with 13 bases in the middle. The length of the CDR3 is 13 residues. Written as DNA, the CDR3 is TGTGCCACCAGTGGGCCCAGGGCCTCGCCCCAGCATTTT. This sequence encodes CATSGPRASPQHF.

This chain links TRBV7-6 with TRBJ1-4; the D is unclear. The CDR3 loop spans 16 amino acids. Germline loops: CDR1 SGHVS, CDR2 FNYEAQ. Trimming pared 6 bases from V and 8 bases from J, leaving 22 bases between. Written as DNA, the CDR3 is TGTGCCAGCAGACCCGCCGGGAGGGAGACGGCGGAAAAACTGTTTTTT. Protein: CASRPAGRETAEKLFF.